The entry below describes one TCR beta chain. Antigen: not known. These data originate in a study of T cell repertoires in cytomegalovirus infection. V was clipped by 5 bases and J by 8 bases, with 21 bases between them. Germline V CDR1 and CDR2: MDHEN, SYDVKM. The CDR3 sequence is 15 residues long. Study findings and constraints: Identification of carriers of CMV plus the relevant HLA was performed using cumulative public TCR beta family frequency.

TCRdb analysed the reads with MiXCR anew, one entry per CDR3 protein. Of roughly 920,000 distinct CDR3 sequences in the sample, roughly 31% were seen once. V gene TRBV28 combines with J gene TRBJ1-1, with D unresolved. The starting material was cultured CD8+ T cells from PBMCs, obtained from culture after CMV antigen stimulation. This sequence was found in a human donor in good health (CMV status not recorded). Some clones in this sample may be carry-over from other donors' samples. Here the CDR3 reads CASSTLRTVLGEAFF. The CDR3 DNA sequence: TGTGCCAGCAGTACTCTTCGGACCGTTCTAGGGGAAGCTTTCTTT.